A single sample gave rise to the 30 T cell receptor beta chains below, sequenced in a study of cytomegalovirus exposure and HLA in healthy donors. A multiplex PCR was run with 60 Vbeta primers and 13 Jbeta primers. Sequencing was performed with immunoSEQ multiplex PCR; in TCRdb, only in-frame clones are kept and a portion is missing. The repertoire holds 120,000 or so clones, about 86% seen once, with approximately 1.8% in the top ten. Sequenced material: PBMCs. The receptors stem from a middle-aged man in good health and CMV-seronegative.

This clone was picked up a small number of times. This sequence joins TRBV7-2 and TRBJ2-7; tentative D call: TRBD1 (5 bases). Germline V gene sequence: CDR1 SGHTA, CDR2 FQGNSA. V lost 5 bases, J lost 0 bases, and 11 bases lay in between. This CDR3 is 14 amino acids long. CDR3 amino acids: CASSTRQHSYEQYF. In DNA form, the CDR3 reads TGTGCCAGCAGCACCCGACAGCACTCCTACGAGCAGTACTTC. Based on the CDR3 plus reference TRBV7-2 and TRBJ2-7, the full variable domain is GAGVSQSPSNKVTEKGKDVELRCDPISGHTALYWYRQSLGQGLEFLIYFQGNSAPDKSGLPSDRFSAERTGGSVSTLTIQRTQQEDSAVYLCASSTRQHSYEQYFGPGTRLTVT.

The rearrangement uses TRBV10-2 and TRBJ1-1, with 11 bases that match TRBD1. Germline V gives CDR1 WSHSY, CDR2 SAAADI. CDR3 length equals 16 residues. The J segment lost 4 bases and the V segment lost 0 bases, leaving 4 bases of the junction unmatched. This CDR3 is CASSESIGTGGTEAFF. In DNA form, the CDR3 reads TGCGCCAGCAGTGAGTCGATAGGGACAGGGGGCACTGAAGCTTTCTTT.

The genes are TRBV5-8 and TRBJ1-2, with TRBD1 matching over 7 bases. Looked up from germline, CDR1 is SGHTS and CDR2 is YDEGEE. Trimming took 2 bases from V and 8 from J; bases not matched to a gene: 3. This CDR3 comprises 12 residues. This CDR3 is CASSLLQGGYTF. The CDR3 DNA reads TGTGCCAGCAGCTTACTACAGGGGGGCTACACCTTC.

The V and J genes are TRBV2 and TRBJ1-2; D is possibly TRBD1 (6 bases). The CDR3 is 14 residues long. Germline V gene lookup returns CDR1 SNHLY and CDR2 FYNNEI. Trimming cost V 3 bases and J 9 bases, with 17 bases left between them. The chain's CDR3 is CASSDQGPPGSYTF. The CDR3 nucleotides read TGTGCCAGCAGTGACCAGGGGCCCCCAGGGAGCTACACCTTC.

J is TRBJ1-3 and V is TRBV10-3, with D maybe TRBD1 (6 bases). CDR1 and CDR2 from the germline V gene are ENHRY and SYGVKD. Trimming pared 8 bases from V and 0 bases from J, leaving 11 bases between. This CDR3 spans 14 amino acids. The CDR3 sequence: CAIGQPSSGNTIYF. CDR3 coding DNA: TGTGCCATCGGACAGCCAAGCTCTGGAAACACCATATATTTT.

The chain employs TRBV13 and TRBJ1-2, with a weak D call TRBD1 (5 bases). CDR1 is PRHDT and CDR2 is FYEKMQ in the germline V gene (reference sequence). Trimming stripped 5 bases from V and 6 bases from J, with 22 bases between. The CDR3 sequence is 16 residues long. The CDR3 protein is CASSSRLPPGSDGYTF. CDR3 bases: TGTGCCAGCAGCAGCCGCCTCCCTCCAGGGTCTGATGGCTACACCTTC.

This chain uses TRBV5-4 with TRBJ2-1, with 13 bases that match TRBD2. The CDR3 totals 17 residues. CDR1 and CDR2 (germline): SGHNT, YYREEE (reference sequence). Unmatched junction bases numbered 6, after V lost 0 bases and J lost 6 bases. CDR3 nucleotides: TGTGCCAGCAGCTTGGCGACTAGCGGGGGGTCTGGCAATGAGCAGTTCTTC. Its translation is CASSLATSGGSGNEQFF.

The J gene is TRBJ2-1, the V gene TRBV5-1; TRBD2 aligns across 13 bases. After removal of 5 bases from V and 8 bases from J, the junction contained 10 bases not matched to a gene. The CDR3 runs to 16 residues. The germline V gene encodes CDR1 SGHRS and CDR2 YFSETQ. The CDR3 is CASSPGWTSGGHEQFF. The CDR3 coding sequence is TGCGCCAGCAGTCCCGGGTGGACTAGCGGGGGCCATGAGCAGTTCTTC.

The V call is TRBV5-1, the J call TRBJ2-6, with TRBD1 matching over 10 bases. With V trimmed by 4 bases and J by 0 bases, 4 bases remained unmatched. The CDR3 contains 17 residues. Germline assignment: CDR1 SGHRS and CDR2 YFSETQ. The CDR3 sequence: CASSTGQGSSGANVLTF. Here the CDR3 DNA reads TGCGCCAGCAGCACGGGACAGGGGAGCTCTGGGGCCAACGTCCTGACTTTC.

The chain carries TRBV5-1 and TRBJ1-2, with TRBD1 as a possible D gene (6 bases). Germline V gene data show CDR1 as SGHRS and CDR2 as YFSETQ. V was shortened by 2 bases and J by 1 base, with 9 bases between the two germline ends. The CDR3 runs 14 residues. The CDR3 nucleotides read TGCGCCAGCAGCTTACAGGGAAATAACTATGGCTACACCTTC. It is translated as CASSLQGNNYGYTF.

The rearrangement uses TRBV2 and TRBJ1-5; D perhaps matches TRBD1 (6 bases). This CDR3 region has 13 residues. Germline-derived CDR1 and CDR2 are SNHLY and FYNNEI. V gave up 8 bases and J gave up 7 bases, with 15 bases separating them. CDR3 sequence: CASLLNRDQPQHF. CDR3 sequence (DNA): TGTGCCAGCCTCCTAAACAGGGACCAGCCCCAGCATTTT.

This clone was counted once. V usage is TRBV5-1 and J usage is TRBJ2-1; 16 positions match TRBD2. The J segment lost 5 bases and the V segment lost 4 bases, leaving 6 bases of the junction unmatched. Germline V CDR1 and CDR2: SGHRS, YFSETQ. The length of the CDR3 is 17 residues. The CDR3 bases are TGCGCCAGCAGCCTGCTGGGACTAGCGGGGGGGAACAATGAGCAGTTCTTC. It encodes CASSLLGLAGGNNEQFF.

This clone was seen a single time. The chain combines TRBV6-4 with TRBJ1-6; 7 nucleotides match TRBD1. The V segment lost 2 bases and the J segment 9 bases; nucleotides outside the gene matches: 1. The germline V gene has CDR1 MRHNA and CDR2 SNTAGT. This CDR3 is built from 13 residues. CDR3 DNA sequence: TGTGCCAGCAGTGACACAGGGGTTTCACCCCTCCACTTT. Its protein product is CASSDTGVSPLHF.

This chain links TRBV29-1 with TRBJ1-2; 8 bases fit TRBD1. Looked up from germline, CDR1 is SQVTM and CDR2 is ANQGSEA. CDR3 length: 12 residues. V was clipped by 4 bases and J by 5 bases; unmatched bases: 3. CDR3 DNA: TGCAGCGTTGGGACAGGGTTGTATGGCTACACCTTC. Encoded protein: CSVGTGLYGYTF.

The chain links TRBV28 to TRBJ2-7; a possible D gene is TRBD2 (5 bases). CDR1 and CDR2 (germline): MDHEN, SYDVKM. This CDR3 region has 15 residues. Deletions cut 6 bases from V and 0 bases from J, with 15 bases between. In DNA form, the CDR3 reads TGTGCCAGCAGCCTGGACCCGGGGAGCTCCTACGAGCAGTACTTC. Encoded protein: CASSLDPGSSYEQYF.

The chain carries TRBV9 and TRBJ1-1; D is ambiguous. Deletions cut 4 bases from V and 5 bases from J, with 15 bases between. Per the germline V gene, CDR1 is SGDLS and CDR2 is YYNGEE. This CDR3 is 14 amino acids long. The CDR3 DNA reads as TGTGCCAGCAGCCTCCGGGGAGATTGGACTGAAGCTTTCTTT. The encoded protein is CASSLRGDWTEAFF.

This clone has a handful of counts. The chain links TRBV28 to TRBJ1-1; TRBD1 aligns across 7 bases. CDR1 is MDHEN, CDR2 SYDVKM, per germline. The CDR3 runs 15 residues. Trimming took 2 bases from V and 2 from J; bases not matched to a gene: 5. CDR3 in DNA: TGTGCCAGCAGTTTAAGACAGGGACATAACACTGAAGCTTTCTTT. Translation gives CASSLRQGHNTEAFF.

The table lists this clone with a count of one. The CDR3 here is CASSLGGGRTGGTDTQYF. The DNA of the CDR3 is TGTGCCAGCAGCTTGGGAGGAGGGCGGACAGGAGGCACAGATACGCAGTATTTT. The V call is TRBV5-6, the J call TRBJ2-3, with D perhaps matching TRBD1 (7 bases). The V end lost 0 bases, the J end lost 1 base, and 18 bases lay between the germline ends. This CDR3 has 18 residues. Germline CDR1 and CDR2: SGHDT and YYEEEE.

This chain joins TRBV2 and TRBJ2-5, with D possibly TRBD2 on 7 matching bases. Trimming pared 4 bases from V and 5 bases from J, leaving 17 bases between. Looked up from germline, CDR1 is SNHLY and CDR2 is FYNNEI. There are 15 residues in the CDR3. CDR3 DNA: TGTGCCAGCAGTGGGCTCGAGGGGGGGCGGGAGACCCAGTACTTC. Its translation is CASSGLEGGRETQYF.

CDR3 bases: TGTGCCAGTAAGGGAGGGACCGGTTCCTACGAGCAGTACTTC. The encoded protein is CASKGGTGSYEQYF. This chain joins TRBV6-5 and TRBJ2-7; 7 positions match TRBD2. With V trimmed by 9 bases and J by 1 base, 9 bases remained unmatched. The CDR3 loop spans 14 amino acids. Per the germline V gene, CDR1 is MNHEY and CDR2 is SVGAGI.

The chain uses TRBV7-9 and TRBJ1-1, with a possible D match to TRBD1 (6 bases). V shed 4 bases and J shed 6 bases, with 15 bases lying between them. This CDR3 spans 14 amino acids. The germline V gene has CDR1 SEHNR and CDR2 FQNEAQ (reference sequence). CDR3 sequence reads: CASSYVVEGAEAFF. The CDR3 nucleotides are TGTGCCAGCAGCTATGTGGTAGAGGGGGCTGAAGCTTTCTTT.

In nucleotides, the CDR3 is TGTGCCAGCAGCTTTCGGACAGCCTATGGCTACACCTTC. Residues: CASSFRTAYGYTF. This rearrangement joins TRBV5-6 to TRBJ1-2; perhaps TRBD1 as D (6 bases). CDR3 length: 13 amino acids. V was pared by 2 bases and J by 4 bases, with 9 bases between. The V gene's germline CDR1 is SGHDT and CDR2 YYEEEE.

The chain joins TRBV5-1 to TRBJ1-1; D is unresolved. Germline V gene lookup returns CDR1 SGHRS and CDR2 YFSETQ. V dropped 2 bases and J dropped 5 bases, with 10 bases sitting between them. There are 13 residues in the CDR3. This CDR3 reads CASSFPGKTEAFF. DNA of the CDR3: TGCGCCAGCAGCTTTCCCGGTAAAACTGAAGCTTTCTTT.

The genes are TRBV5-4 and TRBJ1-6, with 8 bases identical to TRBD1. This CDR3 is 15 amino acids long. Trimming at V came to 2 bases and at J to 7 bases, leaving 5 bases not matched to a gene. CDR1 and CDR2 (germline): SGHNT, YYREEE (reference sequence). In DNA form, the CDR3 reads TGTGCCAGCAGCTTCGGACAGGGTCCAAATTCACCCCTCCACTTT. Amino acid sequence: CASSFGQGPNSPLHF.

V usage is TRBV10-2 and J usage is TRBJ2-5; 8 positions match TRBD2. The DNA end lines up better with TRBJ2-7; the J call may be wrong. CDR1 is WSHSY and CDR2 is SAAADI in the germline V gene. This CDR3 region has 14 residues. The CDR3 nucleotides read TGCGCCAGCCGATCCGCGGGGGGACCCTACGAGCAGTACTTC. Residues: CASRSAGGPYEQYF.

This sequence joins TRBV4-1 and TRBJ1-2; D perhaps matches TRBD1 (5 bases). CDR3 length: 14 amino acids. Looked up from germline, CDR1 is MGHRA and CDR2 is YSYEKL. V lost 3 bases to trimming and J lost 1 base, with 9 bases between them. The CDR3 spells CASSQGGINYGYTF. DNA for the CDR3: TGCGCCAGCAGCCAGGGGGGGATTAACTATGGCTACACCTTC.

J is TRBJ2-5 and V is TRBV13, with TRBD1 matching over 8 bases. The V and J ends lost 5 bases and 3 bases, in that order; junction bases with no gene match: 11. CDR3 length equals 16 residues. Germline CDR1 reads PRHDT; CDR2 reads FYEKMQ (reference sequence). The CDR3 sequence: CASSPRGQGVEETQYF. DNA of the CDR3: TGTGCCAGCAGCCCCAGAGGACAGGGCGTGGAAGAGACCCAGTACTTC.

The chain links TRBV30 to TRBJ1-6; a possible D gene is TRBD1 (6 bases). CDR3 length equals 14 residues. V lost 5 bases to trimming and J lost 7 bases, with 15 bases between them. CDR1 is GTSNPN, CDR2 SVGIG, per germline (reference sequence). CDR3 region: CAWYKGVGNSPLHF. CDR3 DNA sequence: TGTGCCTGGTATAAGGGGGTTGGGAATTCACCCCTCCACTTT.

The J gene is TRBJ1-4, the V gene TRBV5-6, with unresolved D. Germline loops: CDR1 SGHDT, CDR2 YYEEEE. V lost 2 bases to trimming and J lost 2 bases, with 10 bases between them. The CDR3 has 15 amino acids. CDR3 nucleotides: TGTGCCAGCAGCTTATGGGGAGCCACTAATGAAAAACTGTTTTTT. Encoded protein: CASSLWGATNEKLFF.

The V call is TRBV19, the J call TRBJ1-2, with 10 bases lining up with TRBD1. The CDR3 is 16 amino acids. CDR1 and CDR2 from the germline V gene are LNHDA and SQIVND (reference sequence). The junction had 16 bases not matched to a gene; V was cut back by 9 bases and J by 6 bases. The CDR3 reads CASFSGTGVGGHGYTF. CDR3 nucleotide sequence: TGTGCCAGCTTTTCCGGGACAGGGGTCGGTGGGCATGGCTACACCTTC.